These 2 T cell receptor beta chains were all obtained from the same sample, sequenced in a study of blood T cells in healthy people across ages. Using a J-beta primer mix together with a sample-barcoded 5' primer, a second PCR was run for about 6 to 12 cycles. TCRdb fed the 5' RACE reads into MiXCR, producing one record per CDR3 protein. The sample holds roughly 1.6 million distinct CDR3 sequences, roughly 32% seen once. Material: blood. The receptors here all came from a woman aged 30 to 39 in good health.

CDR3 nucleotides: TGCGCCAGCAGTCGGGATCAACCGGCCAGCGAGCAGTACTTC. Protein: CASSRDQPASEQYF. The chain employs TRBV5-1 and TRBJ2-7; D is perhaps TRBD2 (5 bases). Germline loops: CDR1 SGHRS, CDR2 YFSETQ. The CDR3 length is 14 residues. Between the trimmed V and J ends, which lost 5 bases and 6 bases, there was a span of 18 bases. The variable domain in full, with the rest retrieved from reference TRBV5-1 and TRBJ2-7, is KAGVTQTPRYLIKTRGQQVTLSCSPISGHRSVSWYQQTPGQGLQFLFEYFSETQRNKGNFPGRFSGRQFSNSRSEMNVSTLELGDSALYLCASSRDQPASEQYFGPGTRLTVT.

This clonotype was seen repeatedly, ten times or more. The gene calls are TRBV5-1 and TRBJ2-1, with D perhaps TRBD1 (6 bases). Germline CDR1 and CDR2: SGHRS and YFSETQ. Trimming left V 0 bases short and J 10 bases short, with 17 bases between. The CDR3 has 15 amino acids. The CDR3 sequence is CASSLESAGVAEQFF. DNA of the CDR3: TGCGCCAGCAGCTTGGAATCTGCAGGGGTCGCCGAGCAGTTCTTC.